This TCR beta chain was obtained from a study of cytomegalovirus exposure and HLA in healthy donors. Study-wide background: Approximately 200 million T cells yielded under 130 million unique TCR beta sequences in earlier analysis.

The V gene's germline CDR1 is SNHLY and CDR2 FYNNEI. With 6 bases clipped from V and 4 bases from J, the junction kept 7 bases outside the gene matches. The CDR3 extends over 15 amino acids. The PCR had 60 Vbeta and 13 Jbeta primers. TCRdb's copy holds only in-frame clones and misses some; the assay was immunoSEQ multiplex PCR. Of around 110,000 clones listed, about 80% are singletons. Healthy bone marrow donors formed the donor group. The chain uses TRBV2 and TRBJ2-1; 9 positions match TRBD1. This receptor was obtained from a man aged 25 to 40 in good health and CMV-seropositive. Sequenced input: PBMCs. CDR3 DNA sequence: TGTGCCAGCAGGAATACCGGGACAGGGTACAATGAGCAGTTCTTC. Translated, it gives CASRNTGTGYNEQFF.